The rows below give T cell receptor beta chains drawn from one sample of a study of blood T cells in healthy people across ages. TCRdb passed the 5' RACE reads through MiXCR, listing each CDR3 protein once. This sample yields under 1,000,000 distinct CDR3 sequences, of which around 50% are seen a single time; over 15% belongs to the top ten. The sequencing input was blood. The receptors originated from a man older than 75 in good health. CDR3s include the opening cysteine and the closing phenylalanine or tryptophan. The D gene is left open where the match is weak. Expanded clones get a size class; other rows say once, few or many, or leave the size out.

CDR3 length: 16; J gene: TRBJ1-2; D gene: TRBD1; V gene: TRBV20-1; clone size: -; CDR3 protein: CSARGGMGQGNYGYTF; CDR3 DNA: TGCAGTGCTAGAGGTGGCATGGGACAGGGGAACTATGGCTACACCTTC
CDR3 length: 13; J gene: TRBJ1-1; D gene: -; V gene: TRBV3-1; clone size: -; CDR3 protein: CASSQDLLKNAFF; CDR3 DNA: TGTGCCAGCAGCCAAGATCTTCTCAAGAACGCTTTCTTT
CDR3 length: 18; J gene: TRBJ1-5; D gene: TRBD1; V gene: TRBV5-1; clone size: -; CDR3 protein: CASSPYPGQGHSNQPQHF; CDR3 DNA: TGCGCCAGCAGCCCCTACCCGGGACAGGGACATAGCAATCAGCCCCAGCATTTT
CDR3 length: 13; J gene: TRBJ1-4; D gene: -; V gene: TRBV27; clone size: -; CDR3 protein: CASSLVQGRELFF; CDR3 DNA: TGTGCCAGCAGTTTGGTACAGGGAAGAGAACTGTTTTTT
CDR3 length: 12; J gene: TRBJ2-5; D gene: -; V gene: TRBV28; clone size: -; CDR3 protein: CASRLALETQYF; CDR3 DNA: TGTGCCAGCAGGCTTGCCCTGGAGACCCAGTACTTC
CDR3 length: 15; J gene: TRBJ2-1; D gene: -; V gene: TRBV15; clone size: -; CDR3 protein: CATSRDPGDYNEQFF; CDR3 DNA: TGTGCCACCAGCAGAGATCCAGGGGACTACAATGAGCAGTTCTTC
CDR3 length: 15; J gene: TRBJ2-1; D gene: TRBD2; V gene: TRBV7-2; clone size: -; CDR3 protein: CANSLYSAGGSEQFF; CDR3 DNA: TGTGCCAACAGCTTATATTCAGCTGGCGGGAGTGAGCAGTTCTTC
CDR3 length: 13; J gene: TRBJ2-3; D gene: -; V gene: TRBV7-2; clone size: -; CDR3 protein: CASEGGPPDTQYF; CDR3 DNA: TGTGCCAGCGAAGGGGGTCCCCCAGATACGCAGTATTTT
CDR3 length: 16; J gene: TRBJ2-7; D gene: -; V gene: TRBV3-1; clone size: few; CDR3 protein: CASSSIHGSGSGEQYF; CDR3 DNA: TGTGCCAGCAGCTCGATACACGGGAGTGGCTCGGGCGAGCAGTACTTC
CDR3 length: 13; J gene: TRBJ2-2; D gene: -; V gene: TRBV7-3; clone size: few; CDR3 protein: CASSYGGDGELFF; CDR3 DNA: TGTGCCAGCAGCTACGGGGGAGACGGGGAGCTGTTTTTT
CDR3 length: 15; J gene: TRBJ1-4; D gene: -; V gene: TRBV7-3; clone size: -; CDR3 protein: CASSPAGTSGEKLFF; CDR3 DNA: TGTGCCAGCAGCCCGGCCGGGACCTCGGGAGAAAAACTGTTTTTT
CDR3 length: 15; J gene: TRBJ2-1; D gene: -; V gene: TRBV20-1; clone size: -; CDR3 protein: CSARPSLVTYNEQFF; CDR3 DNA: TGCAGTGCTAGACCGTCACTAGTGACCTACAATGAGCAGTTCTTC
CDR3 length: 13; J gene: TRBJ2-1; D gene: -; V gene: TRBV20-1; clone size: -; CDR3 protein: CSAKAGTPNEQFF; CDR3 DNA: TGCAGTGCTAAGGCCGGTACCCCAAATGAGCAGTTCTTC
CDR3 length: 16; J gene: TRBJ2-7; D gene: TRBD2; V gene: TRBV4-1; clone size: -; CDR3 protein: CASSRGIGTSGVEQYF; CDR3 DNA: TGCGCCAGCAGCCGGGGGATCGGGACTAGCGGCGTTGAGCAGTACTTC
CDR3 length: 14; J gene: TRBJ2-7; D gene: -; V gene: TRBV6-6; clone size: -; CDR3 protein: CASSLRGTNYEQYF; CDR3 DNA: TGTGCCAGCAGCCTCCGGGGGACCAACTACGAGCAGTACTTC
CDR3 length: 13; J gene: TRBJ2-4; D gene: -; V gene: TRBV21-1; clone size: few; CDR3 protein: CASSKGEGYEQYF; CDR3 DNA: TGTGCCAGCAGCAAGGGGGAAGGGTATGAGCAGTACTTC